This T cell receptor beta chain was profiled in a study of shared clonotypes between healthy human individuals. The germline V and J ends were trimmed by 5 bases and 7 bases, with 11 bases remaining between them. Germline values: CDR1 PRHDT, CDR2 FYEKMQ (reference sequence). The length of the CDR3 is 12 residues. This table comes from immunoSEQ multiplex PCR, and its TCRdb copy is limited to in-frame clones, with some not included. The table lists millions of clones, roughly 92% of them singletons. This sequence originates from a young man in good health. The sequencing sample was made of naive CD4+ T cells sorted from blood. Subset reported: CD45RA+ positively selected. The chain uses TRBV13 and TRBJ2-5, with D perhaps TRBD2 (5 bases). The CDR3 DNA is TGTGCCAGCAGCCAACCAGAGGGGACCCAGTACTTC. This sequence encodes CASSQPEGTQYF.